The 12 T cell receptor beta chains presented below share a single source sample, sequenced in a study of shared clonotypes between healthy human individuals. Measured with immunoSEQ multiplex PCR; TCRdb has only the in-frame clones, and not every one. The sample shows more than 550,000 clones, 90% of them seen only once. Source material: memory CD8+ T cells from PBMCs. Subset defined: CD45RO+ cells pooled with CCR7-negative TemRA cells. All receptors come from a man aged 18 to 30 in good health. Some clones in this sample may be carry-over from other donors' samples.

This clone was counted at least ten times. V is TRBV4-3 and J is TRBJ1-4; possibly TRBD1 for D (5 bases). CDR1 is LGHNA and CDR2 is YSLEER in the germline V gene. Trimming took off 4 bases at V and 5 bases at J, with 11 bases between the two ends. The CDR3 covers 14 residues. The chain's CDR3 is CASSLGDGNEKLFF. CDR3 sequence (DNA): TGCGCCAGCAGCCTCGGGGACGGGAATGAAAAACTGTTTTTT.

The chain joins TRBV4-1 to TRBJ2-1; 9 bases align to TRBD1. V dropped 1 base and J dropped 5; count of bases not matched to a gene: 12. CDR3 length equals 18 residues. Germline lookup yields CDR1 MGHRA and CDR2 YSYEKL. The CDR3 loop reads CASSQVRFETGGNNEQFF. DNA for the CDR3: TGCGCCAGCAGCCAAGTCAGATTCGAGACAGGGGGTAACAATGAGCAGTTCTTC.

This clone was counted a single time. This chain connects TRBV19 to TRBJ2-3; weak D call: TRBD2 (5 bases). Germline V gene lookup returns CDR1 LNHDA and CDR2 SQIVND (reference sequence). With 9 bases removed from V and 7 bases from J, the gap between germline ends came to 8 bases. The CDR3 is 10 residues long. CDR3 nucleotides: TGTGCCAGCGGACTCTATACGCAGTATTTT. It is translated as CASGLYTQYF.

V is TRBV5-6 and J is TRBJ1-5, with 10 bases matching TRBD1. In germline, CDR1 is SGHDT, CDR2 YYEEEE. The trim removed 4 bases at V and 7 bases at J, leaving 11 bases unmatched. The CDR3 contains 16 residues. CDR3 nucleotide sequence: TGTGCCAGCAGCATTGGGGCGACAGGGGGCAGACAGCCCCAGCATTTT. This gives the protein CASSIGATGGRQPQHF.

This clone was observed a few times. V and J are TRBV30 and TRBJ1-4; tentative D call: TRBD1 (6 bases). CDR3 length: 13 residues. Germline V lookup: CDR1 GTSNPN, CDR2 SVGIG (reference sequence). Trimming stripped 2 bases from V and 10 bases from J, with 14 bases between. The CDR3 reads CAWSSPRQAKLFF. CDR3 DNA sequence: TGTGCCTGGAGTTCCCCAAGACAGGCAAAACTGTTTTTT.

About this clone: This sample also contains other DNA sequences that code for the same CDR3. The rearrangement uses TRBV5-4 and TRBJ2-7; no clear D. The CDR3 length is 13 residues. V lost 0 bases, J lost 3 bases, and 7 bases lay in between. CDR1 is SGHNT and CDR2 is YYREEE in the germline V gene (reference sequence). CDR3 DNA: TGTGCCAGCAGCTTGGTCGGAAGCTACGAGCAGTACTTC. Its translation is CASSLVGSYEQYF.

The CDR3 DNA is TGTGCCAGCACCGGGGACGGGAGGCAGTATTTT. It codes for CASTGDGRQYF. The chain combines TRBV6-5 with TRBJ2-3, with D possibly TRBD2 on 6 matching bases. Trimming cost V 7 bases and J 11 bases, with 13 bases left between them. Germline CDR1 and CDR2: MNHEY and SVGAGI. The CDR3 contains 11 residues.

This chain uses TRBV27 with TRBJ1-5; no firm D call. Germline V lookup: CDR1 MNHEY, CDR2 SMNVEV (reference sequence). Trimming stripped 6 bases from V and 3 bases from J, with 12 bases between. The CDR3 runs 14 residues. CDR3 protein: CASSLRAHNQPQHF. Here the CDR3 DNA reads TGTGCCAGCAGCCTCCGGGCCCACAATCAGCCCCAGCATTTT.

The rearrangement uses TRBV27 and TRBJ2-5, with a tentative D call TRBD1 (6 bases). Germline lookup yields CDR1 MNHEY and CDR2 SMNVEV (reference sequence). The CDR3 spans 18 residues. The V end lost 6 bases, the J end lost 1 base, and 24 bases lay between the germline ends. CDR3: CASRTSLWNREAQETQYF. The CDR3 DNA is TGTGCCAGCAGGACCTCACTTTGGAACAGGGAAGCCCAAGAGACCCAGTACTTC.

The V gene is TRBV4-1, the J gene TRBJ2-7, with a possible D match to TRBD2 (5 bases). V lost 4 bases to trimming and J lost 7 bases, with 11 bases between them. This CDR3 is 12 amino acids long. Germline values: CDR1 MGHRA, CDR2 YSYEKL. CDR3 nucleotides: TGCGCCAGCAGCCCAGCGTCGGGGGAGCAGTACTTC. This gives the protein CASSPASGEQYF.

This chain connects TRBV18 to TRBJ2-1; 14 nucleotides align to TRBD2. This CDR3 is 17 amino acids long. V lost 3 bases, J lost 9 bases, and 10 bases stayed unmatched. Germline loops: CDR1 KGHSH, CDR2 LQKENI. The CDR3 loop reads CASSPPGLAGAGLEQFF. CDR3 sequence (DNA): TGTGCCAGCTCACCCCCGGGACTAGCGGGAGCCGGTCTTGAGCAGTTCTTC.

This clone was seen only once. J is TRBJ1-2 and V is TRBV11-2, with 7 bases lining up with TRBD1. Germline CDR1 SGHAT, CDR2 FQNNGV. The CDR3 loop spans 15 amino acids. Unmatched junction bases numbered 8, after V lost 5 bases and J lost 2 bases. This CDR3 reads CASSPGTAINYGYTF. Written as DNA, the CDR3 is TGTGCCAGCAGCCCCGGGACAGCGATAAACTATGGCTACACCTTC.